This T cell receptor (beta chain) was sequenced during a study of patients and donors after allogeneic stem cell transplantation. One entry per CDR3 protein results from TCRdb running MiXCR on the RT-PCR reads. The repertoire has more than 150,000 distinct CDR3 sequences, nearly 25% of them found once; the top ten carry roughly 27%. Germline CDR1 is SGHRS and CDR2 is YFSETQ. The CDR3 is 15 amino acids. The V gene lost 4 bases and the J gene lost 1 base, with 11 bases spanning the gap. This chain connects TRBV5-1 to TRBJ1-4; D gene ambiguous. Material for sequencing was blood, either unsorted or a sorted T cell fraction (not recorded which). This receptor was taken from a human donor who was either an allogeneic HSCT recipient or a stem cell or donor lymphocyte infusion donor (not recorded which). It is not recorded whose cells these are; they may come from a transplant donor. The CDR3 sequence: CASSRLDGTNEKLFF. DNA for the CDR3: TGCGCCAGCAGCCGACTGGATGGAACTAATGAAAAACTGTTTTTT.